One and the same sample provided the 6 T cell receptor beta chains below, sequenced in a study of shared clonotypes between healthy human individuals. The protocol was immunoSEQ multiplex PCR, while the TCRdb copy is restricted to in-frame clones and leaves out a portion. The sample carries over 2 million clones, 90% to 95% recorded once. Sequencing was performed on naive CD4+ T cells sorted from blood. Subset denoted: CD45RA+ positively selected. These receptors came from a man aged 18 to 29 in good health.

The rearrangement uses TRBV28 and TRBJ2-7; 10 bases line up with TRBD1. The CDR3 is made up of 14 amino acids. With 6 bases clipped from V and 6 bases from J, the junction kept 8 bases outside the gene matches. Germline V gene lookup returns CDR1 MDHEN and CDR2 SYDVKM. CDR3 DNA sequence: TGTGCCAGCAGGACGGTCGGACAGGGGGGCGAGCAGTACTTC. Its translation is CASRTVGQGGEQYF.

This rearrangement joins TRBV5-4 to TRBJ2-4; either TRBD1 or TRBD2 may supply D (5 bases each). Trimming removed 0 bases from V and 0 bases from J, with 19 bases in between. CDR1 and CDR2 (germline): SGHNT, YYREEE (reference sequence). This CDR3 comprises 19 residues. CDR3 loop: CASSLGGPVGTLAKNIQYF. DNA for the CDR3: TGTGCCAGCAGCTTGGGGGGACCAGTGGGGACCTTAGCCAAAAACATTCAGTACTTC.

In its sample, this clone was seen once. This same CDR3 is encoded by further DNA sequences in the sample. The chain employs TRBV18 and TRBJ2-7; 12 nucleotides line up with TRBD2. Germline loops: CDR1 KGHSH, CDR2 LQKENI. The CDR3 loop spans 14 amino acids. With 3 bases clipped from V and 4 bases from J, the junction kept 1 base outside the gene matches. CDR3 region: CASSPGTSGYEQYF. The CDR3 DNA sequence: TGTGCCAGCTCACCTGGGACTAGCGGGTACGAGCAGTACTTC.

The chain has TRBV7-8 and TRBJ2-7, with D perhaps given as TRBD1 or TRBD2 (5 bases each). V was cut by 5 bases and J by 6 bases, with 11 bases left in between. The CDR3 loop spans 12 amino acids. Looked up from germline, CDR1 is SGHVS and CDR2 is FQNEAQ. The CDR3: CASSRGTGEQYF. CDR3 sequence (DNA): TGTGCCAGCAGCCGAGGGACGGGCGAGCAGTACTTC.

The V and J genes are TRBV7-2 and TRBJ2-1; 10 positions agree with TRBD2. V lost 3 bases, J lost 16 bases, and 6 bases stayed unmatched. Germline V gives CDR1 SGHTA, CDR2 FQGNSA. The CDR3 length is 12 residues. CDR3 sequence reads: CASSFLAGGSFF. CDR3 nucleotide sequence: TGTGCCAGCAGCTTTTTAGCGGGAGGTTCCTTCTTC.

The chain employs TRBV10-3 and TRBJ2-5, with 16 bases matching TRBD2. The germline gives CDR1 ENHRY, CDR2 SYGVKD. The V and J ends lost 3 bases and 1 base, in that order; junction bases with no gene match: 5. The CDR3 totals 18 residues. CDR3 loop: CAISEGTSGGAIQETQYF. The CDR3 DNA follows: TGTGCCATCAGTGAAGGGACTAGCGGGGGGGCCATCCAAGAGACCCAGTACTTC.